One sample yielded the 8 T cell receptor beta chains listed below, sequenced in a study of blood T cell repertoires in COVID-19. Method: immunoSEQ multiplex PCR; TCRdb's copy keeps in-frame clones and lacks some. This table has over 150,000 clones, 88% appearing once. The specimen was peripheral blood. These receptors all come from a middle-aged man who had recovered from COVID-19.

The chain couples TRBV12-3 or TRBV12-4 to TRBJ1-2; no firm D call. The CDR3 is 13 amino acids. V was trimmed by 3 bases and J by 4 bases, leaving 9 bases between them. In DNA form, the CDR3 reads TGTGCCAGCAGTTTTGGCAGATCCTATGGCTACACCTTC. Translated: CASSFGRSYGYTF.

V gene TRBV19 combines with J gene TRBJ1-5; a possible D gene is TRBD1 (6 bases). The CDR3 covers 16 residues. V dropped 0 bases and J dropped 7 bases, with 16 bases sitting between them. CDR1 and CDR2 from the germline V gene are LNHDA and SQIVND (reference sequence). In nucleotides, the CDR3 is TGTGCCAGTAGTATAGATGCGACACAGGGTGGACAGCCCCAGCATTTT. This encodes CASSIDATQGGQPQHF.

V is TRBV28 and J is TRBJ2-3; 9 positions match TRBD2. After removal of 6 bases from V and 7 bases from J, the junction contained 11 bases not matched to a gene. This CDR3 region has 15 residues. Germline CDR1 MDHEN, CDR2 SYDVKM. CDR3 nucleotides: TGTGCCAGCAGGCCCGGAGCGGGGGGTCGAAATACGCAGTATTTT. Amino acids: CASRPGAGGRNTQYF. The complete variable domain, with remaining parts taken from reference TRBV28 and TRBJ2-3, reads DVKVTQSSRYLVKRTGEKVFLECVQDMDHENMFWYRQDPGLGLRLIYFSYDVKMKEKGDIPEGYSVSREKKERFSLILESASTNQTSMYLCASRPGAGGRNTQYFGPGTRLTVL.

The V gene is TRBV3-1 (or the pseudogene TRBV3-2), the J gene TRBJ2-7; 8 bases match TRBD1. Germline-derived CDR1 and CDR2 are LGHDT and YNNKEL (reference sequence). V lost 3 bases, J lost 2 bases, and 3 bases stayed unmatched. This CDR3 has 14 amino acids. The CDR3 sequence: CASSHPGGPYEQYF. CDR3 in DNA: TGTGCCAGCAGCCACCCAGGGGGCCCCTACGAGCAGTACTTC.

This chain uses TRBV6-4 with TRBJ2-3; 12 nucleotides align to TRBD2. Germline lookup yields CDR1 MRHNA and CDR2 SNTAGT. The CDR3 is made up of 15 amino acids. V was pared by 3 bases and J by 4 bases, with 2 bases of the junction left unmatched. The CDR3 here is CASSDTSGGSDTQYF. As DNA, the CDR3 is TGTGCCAGCAGTGATACTAGCGGGGGGTCAGATACGCAGTATTTT.

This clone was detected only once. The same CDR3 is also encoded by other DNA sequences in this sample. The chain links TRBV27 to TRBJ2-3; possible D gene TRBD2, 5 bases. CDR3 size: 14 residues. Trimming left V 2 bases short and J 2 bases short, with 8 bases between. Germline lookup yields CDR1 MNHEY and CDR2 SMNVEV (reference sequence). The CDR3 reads CASSLGLNTDTQYF. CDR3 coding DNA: TGTGCCAGCAGTTTAGGACTTAACACAGATACGCAGTATTTT.

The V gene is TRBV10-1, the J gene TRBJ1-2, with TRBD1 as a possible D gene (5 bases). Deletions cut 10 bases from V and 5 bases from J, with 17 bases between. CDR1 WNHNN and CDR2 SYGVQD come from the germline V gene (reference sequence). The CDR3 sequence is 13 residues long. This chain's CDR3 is CATHPARVYGYTF. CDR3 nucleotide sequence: TGCGCCACCCATCCCGCCAGGGTGTATGGCTACACCTTC.

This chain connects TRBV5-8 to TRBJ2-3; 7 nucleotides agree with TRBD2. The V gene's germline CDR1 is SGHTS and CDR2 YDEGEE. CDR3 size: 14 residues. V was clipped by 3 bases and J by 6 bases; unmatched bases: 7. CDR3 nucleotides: TGTGCCAGCAGCTATGGACTAGTCGTGGATACGCAGTATTTT. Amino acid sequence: CASSYGLVVDTQYF.